These 15 T cell receptor beta chains were sequenced from one sample in a study of graft-versus-host responses after intestinal transplantation. Sequenced by immunoSEQ multiplex PCR; TCRdb stores in-frame clones only, minus some. The repertoire holds around 90,000 clones, with 80% to 95% as singletons. Their antigens are not known. The input for sequencing was unstimulated CD8+ T cells sorted from spleen or lymph node cells, taken before transplant. The receptors stem from a human donor who was the organ donor for an intestinal transplant.

The chain recombines TRBV7-9 with TRBJ1-4; D is uncertain. The CDR3 runs 13 residues. Germline loops: CDR1 SEHNR, CDR2 FQNEAQ (reference sequence). Trimming took off 7 bases at V and 6 bases at J, with 12 bases between the two ends. CDR3: CASTGERDEKLFF. The CDR3 region has the DNA TGTGCCAGCACCGGAGAGAGGGATGAAAAACTGTTTTTT.

In the case of this clone: This CDR3 is also generated by other DNA sequences in the sample. This chain joins TRBV6-5 and TRBJ2-7; 7 nucleotides line up with TRBD1. V shed 6 bases, J shed 2 bases, and the junction held 10 bases outside the gene matches. The CDR3 has 15 amino acids. The germline CDR1 and CDR2 sequences are MNHEY and SVGAGI. The CDR3: CASSPGTATTYEQYF. The DNA of the CDR3 is TGTGCCAGCAGCCCCGGGACAGCTACCACCTACGAGCAGTACTTC.

The chain employs TRBV28 and TRBJ1-5; D is perhaps TRBD1 (5 bases). Germline values: CDR1 MDHEN, CDR2 SYDVKM. The CDR3 is 13 amino acids. Trimming removed 3 bases at V and 5 bases at J, with 8 bases between. The CDR3 reads CASSFRGHQPQHF. The CDR3 region has the DNA TGTGCCAGCAGTTTTAGGGGTCATCAGCCCCAGCATTTT. The full variable domain, completed using reference TRBV28 and TRBJ1-5, is DVKVTQSSRYLVKRTGEKVFLECVQDMDHENMFWYRQDPGLGLRLIYFSYDVKMKEKGDIPEGYSVSREKKERFSLILESASTNQTSMYLCASSFRGHQPQHFGDGTRLSIL.

This clone was detected only a few times. J is TRBJ1-1 and V is TRBV30; possibly TRBD1 for D (5 bases). V dropped 0 bases and J dropped 5 bases, with 7 bases sitting between them. CDR1 GTSNPN and CDR2 SVGIG come from the germline V gene (reference sequence). This CDR3 has 12 amino acids. The CDR3 region is CAWSVQETEAFF. The CDR3 DNA reads as TGTGCCTGGAGTGTACAGGAAACTGAAGCTTTCTTT.

The rearrangement joins TRBV6-1 to TRBJ2-7; D ambiguous. V shed 4 bases and J shed 4 bases, with 5 bases lying between them. Germline loops: CDR1 MNHNS, CDR2 SASEGT. This CDR3 is built from 11 residues. Here the CDR3 reads CASSGLYEQYF. CDR3 in DNA: TGTGCCAGCAGTGGACTTTACGAGCAGTACTTC.

The chain combines TRBV21-1 with TRBJ1-1. TRBV21-1 corresponds to a pseudogene. The CDR3 is made up of 19 amino acids. The chain's CDR3 is CASSKRIGSRCIKGRGAFF. CDR3 coding DNA: TGTGCCAGCAGCAAAAGGATCGGCAGCCGCTGTATCAAGGGCCGGGGAGCTTTCTTT.

This chain uses TRBV19 with TRBJ2-1, with 9 bases that match TRBD2. The CDR3 covers 17 residues. Germline assignment: CDR1 LNHDA and CDR2 SQIVND (reference sequence). Trimming removed 2 bases from V and 8 bases from J; junction bases left unmatched: 13. The CDR3 sequence is CASSIPVAPSGIDEQFF. The CDR3 nucleotides are TGTGCCAGTAGTATACCTGTAGCTCCTAGCGGGATCGATGAGCAGTTCTTC.

V gene TRBV2 combines with J gene TRBJ2-7; 7 bases are shared with TRBD1. The length of the CDR3 is 14 residues. The germline V gene has CDR1 SNHLY and CDR2 FYNNEI. V trimming: 1 base; J trimming: 4 bases; junction bases outside the gene matches: 4. CDR3 DNA sequence: TGTGCCAGCAGTGAAGGGACAGGACTTTACGAGCAGTACTTC. It is translated as CASSEGTGLYEQYF.

The chain recombines TRBV5-1 with TRBJ1-6; 7 bases fit TRBD1. The CDR3 runs to 16 residues. V was pared by 5 bases and J by 9 bases, with 14 bases of the junction left unmatched. Per the germline V gene, CDR1 is SGHRS and CDR2 is YFSETQ. The DNA for the CDR3 is TGCGCCAGCAGGCGACGGCCGACAGGGTGGAGTTCACCCCTCCACTTT. Translation: CASRRRPTGWSSPLHF.

The chain is built from TRBV6-1 and TRBJ2-7; the match to TRBD1 covers 9 bases. J lost 6 bases, V lost 4 bases, and 1 base had no gene match. Germline CDR1 is MNHNS and CDR2 is SASEGT. This CDR3 is built from 12 residues. CDR3 bases: TGTGCCAGCAGTGGGGACAGGGTCGAGCAGTACTTC. Protein: CASSGDRVEQYF.

This chain connects TRBV5-4 to TRBJ2-2; D is possibly TRBD2 (6 bases). This CDR3 contains 20 residues. Germline assignment: CDR1 SGHNT and CDR2 YYREEE (reference sequence). V was clipped by 1 base and J by 0 bases, with 22 bases between them. The CDR3, as DNA: TGTGCCAGCAGCTTGCCCCCGGTTCGCGGGGCAGATACGAACACCGGGGAGCTGTTTTTT. This sequence encodes CASSLPPVRGADTNTGELFF.

V gene TRBV11-3 combines with J gene TRBJ2-3; TRBD2 is a possible D gene (6 bases). The CDR3 extends over 14 amino acids. V dropped 6 bases and J dropped 5 bases, with 15 bases sitting between them. Germline-derived CDR1 and CDR2 are SGHNT and YENEEA. CDR3 region: CASRKVLALDTQYF. The DNA for the CDR3 is TGTGCCAGCAGAAAAGTTCTAGCGTTAGATACGCAGTATTTT.

The V and J genes are TRBV27 and TRBJ2-2; D gene uncertain. The CDR3 extends over 12 amino acids. The V end lost 6 bases, the J end lost 6 bases, and 8 bases lay between the germline ends. Germline V gene data show CDR1 as MNHEY and CDR2 as SMNVEV (reference sequence). For the CDR3, the DNA is TGTGCCAGCAGCCCTATCGCCGGGGAGCTGTTTTTT. It yields the protein CASSPIAGELFF.

The gene calls are TRBV9 and TRBJ2-5; D unclear. Germline V gene sequence: CDR1 SGDLS, CDR2 YYNGEE. V shed 4 bases and J shed 2 bases, with 12 bases lying between them. The CDR3 runs 14 residues. The CDR3 DNA follows: TGTGCCAGCAGCCCAAGACATTCTCAAGAGACCCAGTACTTC. Its protein product is CASSPRHSQETQYF.

This sequence joins TRBV4-3 and TRBJ2-1, with 10 bases aligning to TRBD1. The junction had 6 bases not matched to a gene; V was cut back by 1 base and J by 6 bases. The V gene's germline CDR1 is LGHNA and CDR2 YSLEER. The CDR3 contains 16 residues. The CDR3 coding sequence is TGCGCCAGCAGCCAAGGACAGGGGGCGAGGTTCAATGAGCAGTTCTTC. It codes for CASSQGQGARFNEQFF.